Listed below are T cell receptor beta chains from one sample, sequenced in a study of T-cell memory formation after mild COVID-19. TCRdb reprocessed the 5' RACE reads via MiXCR and lists one record per CDR3 protein. The table lists about 350,000 distinct CDR3 sequences, roughly 13% of them singletons. Sequenced: PBMCs or a T cell subset sorted from them (not recorded which). Source of these receptors: a man between 18 and 29 years old who had mild COVID-19 (a few samples of this study predate the infection). Cell type and time point are not known. The CDR3 runs from the conserved cysteine through the conserved F or W. D genes are given only for firm matches. Some rows have no size entry. The others give once, few or many, or a class for an expanded clone.

>TRBV6-2/TRBV6-3|few|TRBJ2-2|TRBD2
TGTGCCAGCCAGCGGGGGAACACCGGGGAGCTGTTTTTT
CASQRGNTGELFF
>TRBV4-3|few|TRBJ2-1|.
TGCGCCAGCAGCCTACAGGGACACGGGGCCGATGAGCAGTTCTTC
CASSLQGHGADEQFF
>TRBV5-1|many|TRBJ2-1|.
TGCGCCAGCAGCTGGGGCTCTAATGAGCAGTTCTTC
CASSWGSNEQFF
>TRBV7-2|.|TRBJ2-1|.
TGTGCCAGCAGCTCCCTTGAGACACCCTACAATGAGCAGTTCTTC
CASSSLETPYNEQFF
>TRBV5-1|few|TRBJ2-7|TRBD1
TGCGCCAGCAGCTTGGGGGACAGATTCTCCTACGAGCAGTACTTC
CASSLGDRFSYEQYF
>TRBV2|few|TRBJ1-2|.
TGTGCCAGTGTTGGGAGGGGGATCCTGCGGGTCTATGGCTACACCTTC
CASVGRGILRVYGYTF
>TRBV2|few|TRBJ1-1|TRBD1
TGTGCCAGCAGGGATCCGGGACAGGCTAACACTGAAGCTTTCTTT
CASRDPGQANTEAFF
>TRBV29-1|few|TRBJ2-5|.
TGCAGCGTTACCGGACAAGAAGAGACCCAGTACTTC
CSVTGQEETQYF
>TRBV20-1|.|TRBJ2-2|.
TGCAGTGCTAGAATGGACGGTAGGGACACCGGGGAGCTGTTTTTT
CSARMDGRDTGELFF
>TRBV6-1|.|TRBJ1-2|.
TGTGCCAGCAGTGAATACTTTGGCTACACCTTC
CASSEYFGYTF